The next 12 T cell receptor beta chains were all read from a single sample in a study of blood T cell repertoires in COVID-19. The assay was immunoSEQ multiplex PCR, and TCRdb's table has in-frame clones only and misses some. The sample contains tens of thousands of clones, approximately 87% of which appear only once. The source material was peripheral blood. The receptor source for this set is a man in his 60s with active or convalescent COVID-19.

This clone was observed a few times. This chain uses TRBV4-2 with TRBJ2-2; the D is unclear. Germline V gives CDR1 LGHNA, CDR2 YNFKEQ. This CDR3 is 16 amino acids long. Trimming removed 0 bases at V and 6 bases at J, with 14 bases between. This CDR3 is CASSQDYLADAGELFF. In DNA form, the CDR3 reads TGTGCCAGCAGCCAAGATTATTTAGCAGATGCCGGGGAGCTGTTTTTT.

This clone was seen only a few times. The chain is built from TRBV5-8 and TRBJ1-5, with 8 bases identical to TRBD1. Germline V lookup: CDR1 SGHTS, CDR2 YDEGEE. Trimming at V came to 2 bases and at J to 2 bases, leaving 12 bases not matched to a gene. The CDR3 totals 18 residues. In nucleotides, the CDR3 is TGTGCCAGCAGCTTATTACAGGGGGTTAGGAATGGCAATCAGCCCCAGCATTTT. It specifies CASSLLQGVRNGNQPQHF.

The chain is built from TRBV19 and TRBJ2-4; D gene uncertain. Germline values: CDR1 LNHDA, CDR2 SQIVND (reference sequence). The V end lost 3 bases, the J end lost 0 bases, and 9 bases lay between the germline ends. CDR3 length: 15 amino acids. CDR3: CASSIARLAKNIQYF. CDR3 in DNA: TGTGCCAGTAGTATCGCGCGCTTAGCCAAAAACATTCAGTACTTC.

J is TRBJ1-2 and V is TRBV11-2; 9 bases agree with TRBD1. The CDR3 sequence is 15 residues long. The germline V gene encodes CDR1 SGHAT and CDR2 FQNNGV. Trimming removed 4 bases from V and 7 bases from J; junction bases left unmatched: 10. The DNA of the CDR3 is TGTGCCAGCAGCTCACCGGGACAGGGCCGTTTTGGCTACACCTTC. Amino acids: CASSSPGQGRFGYTF.

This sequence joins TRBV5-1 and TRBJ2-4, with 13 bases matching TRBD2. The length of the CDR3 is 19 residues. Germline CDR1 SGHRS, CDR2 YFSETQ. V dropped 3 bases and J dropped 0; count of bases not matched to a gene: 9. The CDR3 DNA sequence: TGCGCCAGCAGCTGGGGGACTAGCGGGGATTCTATAGCCAAAAACATTCAGTACTTC. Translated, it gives CASSWGTSGDSIAKNIQYF.

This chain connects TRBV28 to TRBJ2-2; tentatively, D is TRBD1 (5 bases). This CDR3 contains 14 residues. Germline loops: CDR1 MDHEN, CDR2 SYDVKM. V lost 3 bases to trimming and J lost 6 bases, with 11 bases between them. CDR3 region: CASSLVKGSGELFF. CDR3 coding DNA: TGTGCCAGCAGTTTGGTAAAGGGGTCCGGGGAGCTGTTTTTT.

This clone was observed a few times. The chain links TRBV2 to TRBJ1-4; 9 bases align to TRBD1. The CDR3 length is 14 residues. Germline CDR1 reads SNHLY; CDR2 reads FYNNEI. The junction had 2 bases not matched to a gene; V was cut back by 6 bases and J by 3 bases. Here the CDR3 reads CASRRDRANEKLFF. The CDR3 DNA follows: TGTGCCAGCAGACGGGACAGGGCTAATGAAAAACTGTTTTTT.

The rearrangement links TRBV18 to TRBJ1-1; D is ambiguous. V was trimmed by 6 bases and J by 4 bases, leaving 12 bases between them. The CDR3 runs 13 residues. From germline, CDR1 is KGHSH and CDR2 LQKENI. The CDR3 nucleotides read TGTGCCAGCTCCGCTAGCGGTGGCACTGAAGCTTTCTTT. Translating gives CASSASGGTEAFF. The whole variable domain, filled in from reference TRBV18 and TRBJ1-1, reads NAGVMQNPRHLVRRRGQEARLRCSPMKGHSHVYWYRQLPEEGLKFMVYLQKENIIDESGMPKERFSAEFPKEGPSILRIQQVVRGDSAAYFCASSASGGTEAFFGQGTRLTVV.

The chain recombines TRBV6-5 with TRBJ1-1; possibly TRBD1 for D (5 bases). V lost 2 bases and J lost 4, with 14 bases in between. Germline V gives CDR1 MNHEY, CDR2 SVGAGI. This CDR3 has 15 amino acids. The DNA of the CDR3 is TGTGCCAGCAGTTACGGGGCAGGGTCGGGCACTGAAGCTTTCTTT. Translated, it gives CASSYGAGSGTEAFF.

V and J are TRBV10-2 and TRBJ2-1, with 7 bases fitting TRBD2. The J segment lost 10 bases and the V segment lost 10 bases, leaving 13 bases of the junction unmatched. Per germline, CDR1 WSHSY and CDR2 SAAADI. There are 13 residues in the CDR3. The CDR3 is CATGSGISFEQFF. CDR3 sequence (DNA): TGCGCCACCGGGAGCGGGATTTCATTCGAGCAGTTCTTC.

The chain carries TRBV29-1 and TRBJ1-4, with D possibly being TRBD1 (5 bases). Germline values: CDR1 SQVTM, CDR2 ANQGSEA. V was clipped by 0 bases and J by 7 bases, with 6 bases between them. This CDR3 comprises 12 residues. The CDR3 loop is CSVEEGVEKLFF. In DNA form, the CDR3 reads TGCAGCGTTGAAGAAGGGGTTGAAAAACTGTTTTTT.

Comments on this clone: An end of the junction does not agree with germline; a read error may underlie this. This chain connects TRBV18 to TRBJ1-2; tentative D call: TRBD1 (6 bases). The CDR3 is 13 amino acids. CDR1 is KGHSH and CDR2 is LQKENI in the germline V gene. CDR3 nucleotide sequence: TGTGCCAGCTCGCCAGGGGCTAAGTATGGCTACACCTTC. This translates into CASSPGAKYGYTF.